The 6 T cell receptor beta chains below all came from one sample that was sequenced in a study of post-analysis software for immune sequencing data. Regarding the study as a whole: Among four or five TRBV segments more frequent in patients than controls were TRBV5-6, TRBV5-1 and TRBV20-1.

Unique-molecular-identifier-tagged TCR beta cDNA libraries were used. TCRdb reanalysed the PCR reads using MiXCR and keeps one entry per CDR3 protein. The sample records about 680,000 distinct CDR3 sequences, around 60% being singletons. Their cognate antigens are unknown. Source material: blood. These receptors originate from a girl aged 2-9 years with multiple sclerosis.

The chain uses TRBV12-3 or TRBV12-4 and TRBJ1-1, with TRBD1 matching 7 bases. The CDR3 is 14 residues long. The J segment lost 5 bases and the V segment lost 5 bases, leaving 8 bases of the junction unmatched. CDR3 in DNA: TGTGCCAGCAGTGACAGGGTTCGGGATACTGAAGCTTTCTTT. As protein: CASSDRVRDTEAFF.

This clonotype appeared a few times. Here the CDR3 reads CASSGSGHPSTDTQYF. The CDR3 coding sequence is TGCGCCAGCAGCGGCTCAGGGCACCCAAGCACAGATACGCAGTATTTT. The chain is built from TRBV5-1 and TRBJ2-3, with a possible D match to TRBD1 (5 bases). Trimming took 4 bases from V and 0 from J, leaving 15 bases between them. This CDR3 has 16 residues. The germline gives CDR1 SGHRS, CDR2 YFSETQ.

CDR3 in DNA: TGCAGTGCTAGATCCCCGACTAGCGGGCTAAATGAGCAGTTCTTC. The encoded protein is CSARSPTSGLNEQFF. V and J are TRBV20-1 and TRBJ2-1; TRBD2 matches at 10 bases. Germline V lookup: CDR1 DFQATT, CDR2 SNEGSKA (reference sequence). The CDR3 sequence is 15 residues long. The trim removed 2 bases at V and 7 bases at J, leaving 8 bases unmatched.

This clonotype has only a few counts. The chain carries TRBV3-1 and TRBJ2-1; 8 bases fit TRBD1. This CDR3 is 15 amino acids long. V trimming: 4 bases; J trimming: 7 bases; junction bases outside the gene matches: 9. Germline values: CDR1 LGHDT, CDR2 YNNKEL (reference sequence). The CDR3 protein is CASSPRDRRQNEQFF. The CDR3 DNA follows: TGTGCCAGCAGCCCCCGGGACAGGCGACAAAATGAGCAGTTCTTC.

The chain uses TRBV6-6 and TRBJ1-6, with D maybe TRBD1 (6 bases). The V end lost 6 bases, the J end lost 13 bases, and 19 bases lay between the germline ends. CDR1 is MNHNY and CDR2 is SVGAGI in the germline V gene (reference sequence). The length of the CDR3 is 14 residues. The CDR3 DNA is TGTGCCAGCAGCCATGGCAACAGGGACCCCCCCCTCCACTTT. This translates into CASSHGNRDPPLHF.

This clonotype has just a few counts. The CDR3 region is CASSWALGANTEAFF. The CDR3, as DNA: TGCGCCAGCAGCTGGGCCCTGGGCGCGAACACTGAAGCTTTCTTT. This sequence joins TRBV5-1 and TRBJ1-1; D is unresolved. Trimming shortened V by 3 bases and J by 1 base, and 13 bases separated the two germline ends. Germline V gives CDR1 SGHRS, CDR2 YFSETQ. This CDR3 is built from 15 residues.